A single sample gave rise to the 24 T cell receptor beta chains below, sequenced in a study of spatial heterogeneity in lung cancer. TCRdb redid the calling of the 5' RACE reads with MiXCR, one entry per CDR3 protein. Of roughly 91,000 distinct CDR3 sequences listed, around 21% are singletons. Time point noted: sample taken at primary tumor resection. Tumor, nontumor lung or frozen PBMC supplied whole RNA, sequenced without sorting. The sample here was PBMCs, taken at surgery. Receptors were obtained from a male donor with early-stage non-small cell lung cancer.

A few counts support this clonotype. The rearrangement links TRBV6-6 to TRBJ2-2; D is perhaps TRBD1 (5 bases). V lost 0 bases and J 0 bases, leaving 11 bases between the germline ends. From germline, CDR1 is MNHNY and CDR2 SVGAGI (reference sequence). The CDR3 sequence is 17 residues long. The DNA for the CDR3 is TGTGCCAGCAGTTACTCGACAGTCGGCTCGAACACCGGGGAGCTGTTTTTT. This translates into CASSYSTVGSNTGELFF.

About this clonotype itself: A much bigger clone sits one base away, suggesting this may be a read error. The V gene is TRBV3-1, the J gene TRBJ1-1; possible D gene TRBD1, 5 bases. The CDR3 sequence is 14 residues long. Germline assignment: CDR1 LGHDT and CDR2 YNNKEL (reference sequence). CDR3 in DNA: TGTGTCAGCAGCCAAGATGATCAGGGATTTGAAGCTTTCTTT. Encoded protein: CVSSQDDQGFEAFF. Complete variable domain (other parts from reference TRBV3-1 and TRBJ1-1): DTAVSQTPKYLVTQMGNDKSIKCEQNLGHDTMYWYKQDSKKFLKIMFSYNNKELIINETVPNRFSPKSPDKAHLNLHINSLELGDSAVYFCVSSQDDQGFEAFFGQGTRLTVV.

This clonotype was counted only a few times. The chain joins TRBV29-1 to TRBJ1-5; D gene unclear. The CDR3 extends over 12 amino acids. Trimming left V 4 bases short and J 3 bases short, with 7 bases between. The germline V gene encodes CDR1 SQVTM and CDR2 ANQGSEA. The CDR3 DNA follows: TGCAGCGTTGGGGAAGTCAATCAGCCCCAGCATTTT. It is translated as CSVGEVNQPQHF.

The chain joins TRBV20-1 to TRBJ2-3; 7 bases fit TRBD2. In germline, CDR1 is DFQATT, CDR2 SNEGSKA (reference sequence). The trim removed 6 bases at V and 5 bases at J, leaving 11 bases unmatched. This CDR3 spans 14 amino acids. The CDR3: CSAKSGNSGDTQYF. CDR3 in DNA: TGCAGTGCCAAAAGCGGGAACTCTGGAGATACGCAGTATTTT.

This clonotype showed up just a few times. This chain uses TRBV20-1 with TRBJ2-7; D not certain. The V end was cut by 0 bases, the J end by 6 bases, with 12 bases between. The CDR3 extends over 13 amino acids. Germline V gene data show CDR1 as DFQATT and CDR2 as SNEGSKA (reference sequence). CDR3 bases: TGCAGTGCTAGAGATCTGACATCCGGCGAGCAGTACTTC. Translating gives CSARDLTSGEQYF.

The count of this clonotype is one. V usage is TRBV5-1 and J usage is TRBJ2-2, with D possibly TRBD2 on 6 matching bases. CDR3 length equals 17 residues. V was trimmed by 3 bases and J by 5 bases, leaving 20 bases between them. The germline gives CDR1 SGHRS, CDR2 YFSETQ. Written as DNA, the CDR3 is TGCGCCAGCAGCTCCAAGGGAGGCGCCGTTTTTACCGGGGAGCTGTTTTTT. Translating it yields CASSSKGGAVFTGELFF.

The table lists this clonotype with a few counts. V is TRBV5-8 and J is TRBJ2-5, with D unresolved. From germline, CDR1 is SGHTS and CDR2 YDEGEE. The CDR3 extends over 13 amino acids. V lost 1 base and J 5 bases, leaving 9 bases between the germline ends. Here the CDR3 DNA reads TGTGCCAGCAGCTTGAGGCCCGCGGAGACCCAGTACTTC. Protein: CASSLRPAETQYF.

This clonotype turned up a few times. The V call is TRBV28, the J call TRBJ1-4; unclear D gene. Between the trimmed V and J ends, which lost 3 bases and 7 bases, there was a span of 12 bases. The CDR3 consists of 14 residues. The germline CDR1 and CDR2 sequences are MDHEN and SYDVKM. The CDR3 here is CASSFQAWGEKLFF. The CDR3 nucleotides read TGTGCCAGCAGTTTTCAGGCCTGGGGTGAAAAACTGTTTTTT.

DNA for the CDR3: TGTGCCAGCAGTGCCACCCCGCAACCCCAGCATTTT. It encodes CASSATPQPQHF. The V and J genes are TRBV6-1 and TRBJ1-5; D unclear. CDR1 is MNHNS and CDR2 is SASEGT in the germline V gene. The CDR3 is 12 amino acids. V was clipped by 4 bases and J by 10 bases, with 11 bases between them.

The rearrangement joins TRBV25-1 to TRBJ1-4; D may be TRBD1 (5 bases). The germline V and J ends were trimmed by 4 bases and 11 bases, with 11 bases remaining between them. Germline lookup yields CDR1 MGHDK and CDR2 SYGVNS. The CDR3 is 12 residues long. CDR3 DNA sequence: TGTGCCAGCAGTGGGGGCAGTTCTAAACTGTTTTTT. This translates into CASSGGSSKLFF.

The rearrangement joins TRBV23-1 to TRBJ2-1; D is ambiguous. TRBV23-1 has ORF status, its function being uncertain. The ends were cut back, 1 base at V and 7 bases at J, with 17 bases in the middle. CDR3 size: 16 residues. CDR3 sequence: CASSQCVGASRNEQFF. CDR3 nucleotide sequence: TGCGCCAGCAGTCAATGTGTAGGAGCTAGTAGGAATGAGCAGTTCTTC.

The chain recombines TRBV20-1 with TRBJ2-3, with unresolved D. Trimming removed 5 bases from V and 0 bases from J, with 9 bases in between. The CDR3 has 13 amino acids. CDR1 and CDR2 (germline): DFQATT, SNEGSKA (reference sequence). CDR3 nucleotides: TGCAGTGCTCCTAGTCTTAGCACAGATACGCAGTATTTT. It codes for CSAPSLSTDTQYF.

This clonotype was seen ten or more times. The rearrangement joins TRBV7-2 to TRBJ2-1; 7 bases agree with TRBD2. The J segment lost 2 bases and the V segment lost 10 bases, leaving 11 bases of the junction unmatched. Germline loops: CDR1 SGHTA, CDR2 FQGNSA. CDR3 size: 15 residues. CDR3 loop: CATGGRVETYNEQFF. The CDR3 DNA is TGTGCCACGGGAGGCAGGGTCGAAACCTACAATGAGCAGTTCTTC. Combining the CDR3 with reference TRBV7-2 and TRBJ2-1 gives the whole variable domain GAGVSQSPSNKVTEKGKDVELRCDPISGHTALYWYRQSLGQGLEFLIYFQGNSAPDKSGLPSDRFSAERTGGSVSTLTIQRTQQEDSAVYLCATGGRVETYNEQFFGPGTRLTVL.

J is TRBJ2-5 and V is TRBV5-6; D assignment may be TRBD1 or TRBD2 (5 bases each). Germline V CDR1 and CDR2: SGHDT, YYEEEE. V was trimmed by 0 bases and J by 4 bases, leaving 7 bases between them. The CDR3 length is 13 residues. This CDR3 reads CASSLAGRETQYF. The CDR3 coding sequence is TGTGCCAGCAGCTTGGCAGGGAGAGAGACCCAGTACTTC. Combining the CDR3 with reference TRBV5-6 and TRBJ2-5 gives the whole variable domain DAGVTQSPTHLIKTRGQQVTLRCSPKSGHDTVSWYQQALGQGPQFIFQYYEEEERQRGNFPDRFSGHQFPNYSSELNVNALLLGDSALYLCASSLAGRETQYFGPGTRLLVL.

This clonotype was seen a handful of times. The chain links TRBV2 to TRBJ2-2; D might be TRBD1 or TRBD2, each matching 5 bases. This CDR3 comprises 16 residues. In germline, CDR1 is SNHLY, CDR2 FYNNEI. With 7 bases removed from V and 3 bases from J, the gap between germline ends came to 18 bases. The CDR3 nucleotides are TGTGCCAGCAAAGGGACGTCGGATGGTCACACCGGGGAGCTGTTTTTT. Amino acids: CASKGTSDGHTGELFF.

This clonotype appeared a few times. V gene TRBV6-1 combines with J gene TRBJ2-7; TRBD2 might be the D (6 bases). This CDR3 spans 14 amino acids. Germline V gene sequence: CDR1 MNHNS, CDR2 SASEGT. V was pared by 3 bases and J by 4 bases, with 13 bases between. The CDR3 DNA is TGTGCCAGCAGTGACGGGCGGGGATTTTACGAGCAGTACTTC. This translates into CASSDGRGFYEQYF.

Notes on this clonotype: The germline gene is not matched at one end of the junction; a read error may be the cause. The chain links TRBV3-1 to TRBJ1-3; D gene unclear. Germline loops: CDR1 LGHDT, CDR2 YNNKEL (reference sequence). This CDR3 has 14 amino acids. The DNA for the CDR3 is TGTGCCAGCAGCCAAGAAGGACGAGGAAACACCGTATATTTT. It encodes CASSQEGRGNTVYF.

This clonotype is medium-sized (0.01 to 0.1%). The chain joins TRBV28 to TRBJ2-6; D gene uncertain. The germline CDR1 and CDR2 sequences are MDHEN and SYDVKM. Trimming removed 3 bases from V and 0 bases from J, with 9 bases in between. CDR3 length equals 16 residues. For the CDR3, the DNA is TGTGCCAGCAGTTTCTCCCCTGGCTCTGGGGCCAACGTCCTGACTTTC. Protein: CASSFSPGSGANVLTF.

This clonotype appeared many times. V and J are TRBV3-1 and TRBJ2-3; D not resolved. V gave up 4 bases and J gave up 2 bases, with 10 bases separating them. Germline V gene data show CDR1 as LGHDT and CDR2 as YNNKEL (reference sequence). This CDR3 comprises 14 residues. CDR3 DNA sequence: TGTGCCAGCAGCCGGGGAACTAACACAGATACGCAGTATTTT. Translated: CASSRGTNTDTQYF.

The chain links TRBV4-1 to TRBJ1-6; 8 bases are shared with TRBD1. Germline trimming cut 1 base from V and 3 bases from J; bases unmatched to any gene: 17. From germline, CDR1 is MGHRA and CDR2 YSYEKL. CDR3 size: 21 residues. The CDR3 here is CASSQVIRGRPSLFYNSPLHF. The CDR3 nucleotides are TGCGCCAGCAGCCAAGTCATCAGGGGGCGCCCATCGCTTTTCTATAATTCACCCCTCCACTTT.

This clonotype came up a few times. The chain combines TRBV2 with TRBJ2-1; possible D gene TRBD1, 6 bases. There are 17 residues in the CDR3. Per germline, CDR1 SNHLY and CDR2 FYNNEI. Trimming cost V 8 bases and J 5 bases, with 25 bases left between them. CDR3 sequence reads: CASEKLPPRGIDNEQFF. The DNA of the CDR3 is TGTGCCAGCGAAAAATTACCCCCCAGGGGAATCGACAATGAGCAGTTCTTC.

In this sample, this clonotype turned up a few times. This chain links TRBV5-1 with TRBJ2-1, with a weak D call TRBD2 (5 bases). CDR1 is SGHRS, CDR2 YFSETQ, per germline. There are 13 residues in the CDR3. V lost 2 bases to trimming and J lost 5 bases, with 8 bases between them. The CDR3 DNA is TGCGCCAGCAGCTTAAGGCGGGACAATGAGCAGTTCTTC. It specifies CASSLRRDNEQFF.

As concerns this clonotype: The junction and the germline gene differ at one end; a read error may be behind it. The chain carries TRBV10-3 and TRBJ2-7, with TRBD1 matching over 9 bases. The CDR3 length is 13 residues. CDR1 ENHRY and CDR2 SYGVKD come from the germline V gene. The CDR3 sequence: CVITSRQGEEQYF. As DNA, the CDR3 is TGTGTCATCACCTCCAGACAGGGGGAAGAGCAGTACTTC.

The chain is built from TRBV29-1 and TRBJ2-7; 7 positions match TRBD1. The CDR3 has 12 residues. Germline CDR1 SQVTM, CDR2 ANQGSEA. V lost 7 bases and J lost 7; bases outside the gene matches: 10. The CDR3 DNA sequence: TGCAGCGCTGGTTGGACAGGTCGGGAGCAGTACTTC. The encoded protein is CSAGWTGREQYF.